These T cell receptor beta chains were read from a single sample in a study of CD4 T cells in relation to SARS-CoV-2 and coronaviruses. Their antigens are not known. TCRdb's table, derived via immunoSEQ multiplex PCR, lists solely in-frame clones and lacks some. The data contain 15,000 to 25,000 clones, 75% to 85% of them seen just once; the ten biggest clones take up around a quarter. Specimen: CD4+ T cells from PBMCs, cultured in vitro. The origin of the receptors is a human donor in good health. The CDR3 runs from the conserved cysteine through the conserved F or W. Each record gives: D gene, V gene, clone size, J gene, CDR3 DNA, CDR3 protein. D genes are given only for firm matches. Size values are once, few and many counts, or a class for expanded clones, and some rows have none.

D: TRBD1; V: TRBV6-2/TRBV6-3; size: NA; J: TRBJ1-2; DNA: TGTGCCAGCAGTTACGCAGGGGGCAACTATGGCTACACCTTC; CDR3: CASSYAGGNYGYTF
D: NA; V: TRBV4-3; size: once; J: TRBJ1-5; DNA: TGCGCCAGCAGCCTTACAGTGGGAGGCAATCAGCCCCAGCATTTT; CDR3: CASSLTVGGNQPQHF
D: NA; V: TRBV25-1; size: NA; J: TRBJ1-4; DNA: TGTGCCAGCAGTGATTGGGGGCCAACTAATGAAAAACTGTTTTTT; CDR3: CASSDWGPTNEKLFF
D: NA; V: TRBV10-3; size: NA; J: TRBJ1-3; DNA: TGTGCCATCGACGGACCTGGAAACACCATATATTTT; CDR3: CAIDGPGNTIYF
D: NA; V: TRBV6-2/TRBV6-3; size: once; J: TRBJ1-2; DNA: TGTGCCAGCAGTTACCCAATGGACACCCCCCAAGGACATGGCTACACCTTC; CDR3: CASSYPMDTPQGHGYTF
D: NA; V: TRBV19; size: NA; J: TRBJ1-2; DNA: TGTGCCAGTAGTACACCAGGTTCTTCGGGCACCTTC; CDR3: CASSTPGSSGTF
D: TRBD2; V: TRBV2; size: NA; J: TRBJ2-1; DNA: TGTGCCAGCAGGGACATCGGGACTAGCTGGGATGAGCAGTTCTTC; CDR3: CASRDIGTSWDEQFF
D: NA; V: TRBV3-1/TRBV3-2; size: few; J: TRBJ1-6; DNA: TGTGCCAGCAGCCAAGCCCGGGAATCACCCCTCCACTTT; CDR3: CASSQARESPLHF
D: NA; V: TRBV18; size: NA; J: TRBJ2-7; DNA: TGTGCCAGCTCACCCGCCCCAAGCAGCGTGGGATACGAGCAGTACTTC; CDR3: CASSPAPSSVGYEQYF
D: TRBD1; V: TRBV19; size: NA; J: TRBJ2-7; DNA: TGTGCCAGTAGTACACAGGGGGGAAGCGGCGAGCAGTACTTC; CDR3: CASSTQGGSGEQYF
D: NA; V: TRBV10-3; size: NA; J: TRBJ2-7; DNA: TGTGCCATCGCCCCCAGGGCTAACTACGAGCAGTACTTC; CDR3: CAIAPRANYEQYF
D: TRBD2; V: TRBV5-8; size: once; J: TRBJ2-4; DNA: TGTGCCAGCAGCTTGGCCTTAGTAGCGGGAGGTAGGGCAGACATTCAGTACTTC; CDR3: CASSLALVAGGRADIQYF
D: NA; V: TRBV16; size: NA; J: TRBJ1-1; DNA: TGTGCCAGCAGCCTTCGGGGGGAGGGGCGCGCAACTGAAGCTTTCTTT; CDR3: CASSLRGEGRATEAFF